This T cell receptor (beta chain) stems from a study of glioma-infiltrating T cells. Amplification of TCR alpha and beta CDR3 regions from RNA used iRepertoire nested multiplex PCR. TCRdb redid the calling of the multiplex PCR reads with MiXCR, one entry per CDR3 protein. The repertoire holds about 99,000 distinct CDR3 sequences, with around 28% as singletons. At least ten counts were recorded for this clonotype. The CDR3 consists of 12 residues. CDR1 and CDR2 (germline): SQVTM, ANQGSEA. With V trimmed by 6 bases and J by 4 bases, 5 bases remained unmatched. This chain joins TRBV29-1 and TRBJ1-2; 7 bases map to TRBD1. The specimen was glioma tissue, nonneoplastic brain tissue, or PBMCs (not recorded which). This sequence originates from a human donor with low-grade glioma or glioblastoma, undergoing nonglioma brain surgery, or in good health (not recorded which). CDR3 nucleotides: TGCAGCGTCGACCGGGACAGCTATGGCTACACCTTC. This translates into CSVDRDSYGYTF.